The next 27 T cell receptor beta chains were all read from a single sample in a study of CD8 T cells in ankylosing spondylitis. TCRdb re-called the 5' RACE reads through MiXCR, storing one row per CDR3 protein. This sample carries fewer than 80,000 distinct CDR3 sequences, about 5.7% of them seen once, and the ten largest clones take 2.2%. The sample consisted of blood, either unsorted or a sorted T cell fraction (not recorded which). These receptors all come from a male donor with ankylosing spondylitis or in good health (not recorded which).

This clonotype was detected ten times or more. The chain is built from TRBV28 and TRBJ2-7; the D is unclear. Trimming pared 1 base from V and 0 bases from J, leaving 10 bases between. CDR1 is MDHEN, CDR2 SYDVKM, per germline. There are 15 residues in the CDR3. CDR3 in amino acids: CASSLSPDNSYEQYF. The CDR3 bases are TGTGCCAGCAGTTTATCCCCTGACAACTCCTACGAGCAGTACTTC.

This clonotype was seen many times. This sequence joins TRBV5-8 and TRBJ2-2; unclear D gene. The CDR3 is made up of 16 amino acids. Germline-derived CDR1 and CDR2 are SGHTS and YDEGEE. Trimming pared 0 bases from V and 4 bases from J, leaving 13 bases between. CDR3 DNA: TGTGCCAGCAGCTTGGGGCAAAAAGGGTCCACCGGGGAGCTGTTTTTT. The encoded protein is CASSLGQKGSTGELFF.

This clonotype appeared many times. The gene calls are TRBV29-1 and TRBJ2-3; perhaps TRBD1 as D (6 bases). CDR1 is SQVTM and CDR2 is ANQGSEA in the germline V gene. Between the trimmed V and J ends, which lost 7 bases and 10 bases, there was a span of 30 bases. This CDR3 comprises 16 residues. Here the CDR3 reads CSAATPGASTASAQYF. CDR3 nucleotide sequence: TGCAGCGCCGCTACCCCAGGGGCCTCCACGGCATCGGCGCAGTATTTT.

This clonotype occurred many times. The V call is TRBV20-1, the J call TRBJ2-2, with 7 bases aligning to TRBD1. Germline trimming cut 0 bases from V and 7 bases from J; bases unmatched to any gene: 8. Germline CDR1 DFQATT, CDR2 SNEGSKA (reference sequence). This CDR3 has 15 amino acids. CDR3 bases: TGCAGTGCTAGAGACCAAAACAGGGGCGTCGGGGAGCTGTTTTTT. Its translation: CSARDQNRGVGELFF.

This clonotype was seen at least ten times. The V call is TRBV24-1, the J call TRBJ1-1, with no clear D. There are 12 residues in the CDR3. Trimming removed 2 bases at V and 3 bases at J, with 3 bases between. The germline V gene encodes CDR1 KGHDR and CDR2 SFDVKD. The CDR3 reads CATSDSDTEAFF. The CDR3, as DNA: TGTGCCACCAGTGATTCGGACACTGAAGCTTTCTTT.

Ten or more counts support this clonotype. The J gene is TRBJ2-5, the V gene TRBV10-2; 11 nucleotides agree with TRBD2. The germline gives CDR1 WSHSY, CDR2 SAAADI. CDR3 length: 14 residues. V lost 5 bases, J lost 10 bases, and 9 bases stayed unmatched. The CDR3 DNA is TGCGCCAGCAGTCTAGCGGGGGGCGGTAATGACCAGTACTTC. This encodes CASSLAGGGNDQYF.

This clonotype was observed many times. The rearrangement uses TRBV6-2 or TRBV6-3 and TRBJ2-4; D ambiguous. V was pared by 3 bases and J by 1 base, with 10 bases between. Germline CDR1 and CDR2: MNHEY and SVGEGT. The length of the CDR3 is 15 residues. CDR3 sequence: CASSYSDGAKNIQYF. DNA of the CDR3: TGTGCCAGCAGTTATTCCGATGGGGCCAAAAACATTCAGTACTTC.

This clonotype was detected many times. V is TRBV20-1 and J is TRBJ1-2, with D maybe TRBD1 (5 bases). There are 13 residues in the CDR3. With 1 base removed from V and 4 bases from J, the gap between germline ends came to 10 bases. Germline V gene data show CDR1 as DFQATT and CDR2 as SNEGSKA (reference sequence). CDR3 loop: CSARGAGTYGYTF. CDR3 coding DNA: TGCAGTGCTAGAGGGGCCGGGACCTATGGCTACACCTTC.

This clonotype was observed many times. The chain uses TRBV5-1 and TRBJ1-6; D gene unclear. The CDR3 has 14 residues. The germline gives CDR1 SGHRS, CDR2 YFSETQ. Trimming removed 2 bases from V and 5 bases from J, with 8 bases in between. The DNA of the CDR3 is TGCGCCAGCAGCTTAGCCGAGGATAATTCACCCCTCCACTTT. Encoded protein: CASSLAEDNSPLHF.

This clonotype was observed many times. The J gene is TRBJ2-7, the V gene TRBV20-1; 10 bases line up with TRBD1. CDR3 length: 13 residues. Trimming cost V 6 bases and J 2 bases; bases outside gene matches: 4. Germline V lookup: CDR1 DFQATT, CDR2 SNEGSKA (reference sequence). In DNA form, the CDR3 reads TGCAGTGCCGGACAGGGGGTTACCTACGAGCAGTACTTC. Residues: CSAGQGVTYEQYF.

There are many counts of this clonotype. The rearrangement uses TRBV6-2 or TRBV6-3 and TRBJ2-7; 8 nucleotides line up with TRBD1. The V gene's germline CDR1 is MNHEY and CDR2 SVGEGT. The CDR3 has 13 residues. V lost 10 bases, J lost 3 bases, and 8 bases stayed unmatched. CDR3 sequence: CATHRGMGYEQYF. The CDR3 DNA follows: TGTGCCACTCACAGGGGGATGGGCTACGAGCAGTACTTC.

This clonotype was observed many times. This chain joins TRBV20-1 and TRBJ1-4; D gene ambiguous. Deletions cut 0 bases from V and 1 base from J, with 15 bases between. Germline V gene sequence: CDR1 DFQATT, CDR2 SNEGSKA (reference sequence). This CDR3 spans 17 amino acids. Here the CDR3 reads CSARDLFGAVTNEKLFF. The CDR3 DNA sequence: TGCAGTGCTAGAGATCTCTTCGGCGCTGTAACTAATGAAAAACTGTTTTTT.

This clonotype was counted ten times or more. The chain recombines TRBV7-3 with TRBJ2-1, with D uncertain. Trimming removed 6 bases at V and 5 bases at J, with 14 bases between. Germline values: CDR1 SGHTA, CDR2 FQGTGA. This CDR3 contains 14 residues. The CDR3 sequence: CASSPHRVHNEQFF. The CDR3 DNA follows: TGTGCCAGCAGTCCACATAGGGTTCACAATGAGCAGTTCTTC.

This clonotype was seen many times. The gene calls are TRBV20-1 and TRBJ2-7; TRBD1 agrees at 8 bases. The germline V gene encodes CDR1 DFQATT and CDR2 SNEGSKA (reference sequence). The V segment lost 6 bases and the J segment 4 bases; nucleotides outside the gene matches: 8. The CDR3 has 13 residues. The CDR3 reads CSARGQGGYEQYF. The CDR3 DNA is TGCAGTGCGCGAGGACAGGGAGGATACGAGCAGTACTTC.

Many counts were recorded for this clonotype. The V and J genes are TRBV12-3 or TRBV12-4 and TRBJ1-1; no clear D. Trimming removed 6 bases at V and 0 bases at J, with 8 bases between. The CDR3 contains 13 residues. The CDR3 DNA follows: TGTGCCAGCAGGCCGACGGTGAACACTGAAGCTTTCTTT. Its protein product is CASRPTVNTEAFF.

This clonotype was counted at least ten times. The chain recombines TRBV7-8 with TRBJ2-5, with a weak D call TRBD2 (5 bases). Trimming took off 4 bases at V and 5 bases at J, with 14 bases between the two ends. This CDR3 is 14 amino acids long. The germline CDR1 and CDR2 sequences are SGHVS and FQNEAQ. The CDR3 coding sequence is TGTGCCAGCAGCTACGGGGTAGTTTTGGAGACCCAGTACTTC. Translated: CASSYGVVLETQYF.

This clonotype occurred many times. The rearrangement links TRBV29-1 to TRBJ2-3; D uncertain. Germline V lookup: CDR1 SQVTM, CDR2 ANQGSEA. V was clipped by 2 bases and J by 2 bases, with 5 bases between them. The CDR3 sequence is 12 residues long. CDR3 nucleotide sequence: TGCAGCGTTGAATACACCACAGATACGCAGTATTTT. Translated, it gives CSVEYTTDTQYF.

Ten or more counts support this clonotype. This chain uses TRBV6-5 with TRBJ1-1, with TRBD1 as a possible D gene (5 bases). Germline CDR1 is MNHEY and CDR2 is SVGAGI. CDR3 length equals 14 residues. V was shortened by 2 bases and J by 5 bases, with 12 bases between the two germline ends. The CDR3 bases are TGTGCCAGCAGTTACGAAGGGGAGGGAACTGAAGCTTTCTTT. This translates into CASSYEGEGTEAFF.

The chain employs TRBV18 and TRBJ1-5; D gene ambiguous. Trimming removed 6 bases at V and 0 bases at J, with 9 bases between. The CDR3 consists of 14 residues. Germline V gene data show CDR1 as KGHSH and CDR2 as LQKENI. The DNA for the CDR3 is TGTGCCAGCTCGGGCCAAGATAGCAATCAGCCCCAGCATTTT. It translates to CASSGQDSNQPQHF.

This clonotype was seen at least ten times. Here the CDR3 DNA reads TGTGCCAGCAGTCTTCAGGTGAACACCGGGGAGCTGTTTTTT. The encoded protein is CASSLQVNTGELFF. This chain connects TRBV6-1 to TRBJ2-2, with D unresolved. The ends were cut back, 5 bases at V and 1 base at J, with 8 bases in the middle. This CDR3 spans 14 amino acids. Germline loops: CDR1 MNHNS, CDR2 SASEGT.

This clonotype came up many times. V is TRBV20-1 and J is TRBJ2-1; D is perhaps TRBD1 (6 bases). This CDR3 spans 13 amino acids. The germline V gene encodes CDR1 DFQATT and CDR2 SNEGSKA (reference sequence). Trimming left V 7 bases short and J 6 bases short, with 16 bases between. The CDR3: CSVPRGPINEQFF. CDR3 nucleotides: TGCAGTGTCCCCAGGGGACCAATCAATGAGCAGTTCTTC.

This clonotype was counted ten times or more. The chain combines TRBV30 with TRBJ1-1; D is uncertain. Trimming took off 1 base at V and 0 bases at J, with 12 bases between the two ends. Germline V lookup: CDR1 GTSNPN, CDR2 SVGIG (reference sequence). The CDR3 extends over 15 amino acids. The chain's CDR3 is CAWSEIGSLNTEAFF. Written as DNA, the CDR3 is TGTGCCTGGAGTGAGATAGGGAGCCTGAACACTGAAGCTTTCTTT.

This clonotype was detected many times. Here the CDR3 DNA reads TGTGCCAGCAGCACACTAGACAGGCTAGACACCGGGGAGCTGTTTTTT. Encoded protein: CASSTLDRLDTGELFF. This rearrangement joins TRBV7-6 to TRBJ2-2; a weak D match, TRBD1 (6 bases). The CDR3 extends over 16 amino acids. The germline V gene encodes CDR1 SGHVS and CDR2 FNYEAQ. Trimming took 5 bases from V and 3 from J, leaving 16 bases between them.

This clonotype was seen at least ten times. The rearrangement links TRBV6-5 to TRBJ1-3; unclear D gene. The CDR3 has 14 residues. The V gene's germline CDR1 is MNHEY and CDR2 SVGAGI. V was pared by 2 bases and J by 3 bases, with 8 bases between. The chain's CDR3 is CASSYATRGNTIYF. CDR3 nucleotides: TGTGCCAGCAGTTACGCGACTCGTGGAAACACCATATATTTT.

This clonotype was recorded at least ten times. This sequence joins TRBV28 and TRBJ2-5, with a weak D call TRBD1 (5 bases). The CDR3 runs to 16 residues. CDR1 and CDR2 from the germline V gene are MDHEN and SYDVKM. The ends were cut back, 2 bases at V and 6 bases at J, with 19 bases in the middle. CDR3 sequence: CASSLRYGGRGQTQYF. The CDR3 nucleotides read TGTGCCAGCAGTTTACGTTACGGTGGAAGGGGCCAGACCCAGTACTTC.

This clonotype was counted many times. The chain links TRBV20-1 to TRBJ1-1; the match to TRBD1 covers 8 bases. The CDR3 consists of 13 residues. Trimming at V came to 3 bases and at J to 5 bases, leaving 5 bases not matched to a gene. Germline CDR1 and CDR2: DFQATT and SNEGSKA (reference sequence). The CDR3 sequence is CSASQGAQTEAFF. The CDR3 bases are TGCAGTGCTAGTCAGGGGGCGCAGACTGAAGCTTTCTTT.

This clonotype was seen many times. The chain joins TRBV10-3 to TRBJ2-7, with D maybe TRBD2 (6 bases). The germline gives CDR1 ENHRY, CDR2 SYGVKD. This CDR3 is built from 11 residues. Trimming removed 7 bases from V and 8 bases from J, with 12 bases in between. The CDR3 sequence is CAINQGGQQYF. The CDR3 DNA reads TGTGCCATCAATCAGGGAGGACAGCAGTACTTC.